This T cell receptor (beta chain) derives from a study of response to subunit inactivated influenza vaccine. Overall study results and limits: Few additional T cells are recruited per seasonal influenza vaccination, authors suggested.

As to this clonotype: No antigen is known for it.

CDR1 is SEHNR, CDR2 FQNEAQ, per germline (reference sequence). Trimming took 5 bases from V and 12 from J; bases not matched to a gene: 19. The CDR3 has 16 residues. TCRdb reanalysed the RT-PCR reads using MiXCR and keeps one entry per CDR3 protein. The top ten clones hold about 9.4% of a sample with around 750,000 distinct CDR3 sequences, 21% of them seen once. The chain links TRBV7-9 to TRBJ2-1, with TRBD2 matching 7 bases. This TCR derives from a man aged 50 to 60 who received an inactivated influenza vaccine. Sequenced here: PBMCs from blood, sampled more than 4 days after vaccination. CDR3 nucleotide sequence: TGTGCCAGCAGCCTAGGGAGGGGCGGGGCTCACATGGGGCAGTTCTTC. Amino acid sequence: CASSLGRGGAHMGQFF.